This TCR beta chain was sequenced for a study of glioma-infiltrating T cells. The CDR3 length is 14 residues. Germline CDR1 and CDR2: MGHRA and YSYEKL. V shed 0 bases and J shed 5 bases, with 8 bases lying between them. Using RNA template, CDR3s of TCR alpha and beta were amplified with iRepertoire arm-PCR. TCRdb re-derived calls from the multiplex PCR reads in MiXCR, one entry per CDR3 protein. The sample has around 150,000 distinct CDR3 sequences, about 39% seen once. The source of this sequence is a human donor with low-grade glioma or glioblastoma, undergoing nonglioma brain surgery, or in good health (not recorded which). Input material: glioma tissue, nonneoplastic brain tissue, or PBMCs (not recorded which). The V and J genes are TRBV4-1 and TRBJ1-5, with D unresolved. The CDR3 loop is CASSQDAMYQPQHF. CDR3 nucleotides: TGCGCCAGCAGCCAAGATGCCATGTATCAGCCCCAGCATTTT.